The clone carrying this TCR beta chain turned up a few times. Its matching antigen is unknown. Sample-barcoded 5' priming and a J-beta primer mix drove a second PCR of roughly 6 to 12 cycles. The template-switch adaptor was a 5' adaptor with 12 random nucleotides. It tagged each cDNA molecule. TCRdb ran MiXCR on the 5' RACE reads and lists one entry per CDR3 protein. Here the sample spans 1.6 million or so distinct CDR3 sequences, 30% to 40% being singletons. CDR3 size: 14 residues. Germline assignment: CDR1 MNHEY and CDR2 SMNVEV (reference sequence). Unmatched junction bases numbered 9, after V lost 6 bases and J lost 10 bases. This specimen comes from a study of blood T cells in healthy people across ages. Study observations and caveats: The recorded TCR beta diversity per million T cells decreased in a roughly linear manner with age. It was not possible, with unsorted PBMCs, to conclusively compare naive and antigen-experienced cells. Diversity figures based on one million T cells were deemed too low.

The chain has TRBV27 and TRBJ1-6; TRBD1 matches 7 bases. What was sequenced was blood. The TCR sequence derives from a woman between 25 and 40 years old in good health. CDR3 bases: TGTGCCAGCAGAATACAGGGGAACAGATCACCCCTCCACTTT. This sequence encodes CASRIQGNRSPLHF.